The clone carrying this T cell receptor beta chain has a handful of counts. How the authors handled the data: Scientists estimated how many nucleated cells there were by amplifying reference gene primers. TCRdb keeps only in-frame clones here, not all; method: immunoSEQ multiplex PCR. The D gene and trimming were derived from the DNA, and the V and J assignments and clone size from that table. Among 200,000 to 300,000 clones listed, about 90% were seen once. These data originate in a study of blood T cell repertoires in COVID-19. Looking at the study overall: The United States, Italy and Spain supplied acute and convalescent COVID-19 samples. T cells, B-cell-depleted T cells, or PBMCs provided the cDNA or gDNA that served as material.

The germline V gene encodes CDR1 WNHNN and CDR2 SYGVQD (reference sequence). This CDR3 contains 15 residues. Trimming removed 3 bases from V and 10 bases from J, with 19 bases in between. What was sequenced was peripheral blood. The clonotype originates from a woman between 25 and 40 years old who had recovered from COVID-19. The chain combines TRBV10-1 with TRBJ1-5; a weak D match, TRBD1 (5 bases). The CDR3 spells CASSDESAGFIPQHF. DNA for the CDR3: TGCGCCAGCAGTGATGAGTCGGCAGGGTTTATTCCCCAGCATTTT.